These 24 T cell receptor beta chains were all obtained from the same sample, sequenced in a study of blood T cell repertoires in COVID-19. Profiling relied on immunoSEQ multiplex PCR, and the TCRdb table lists in-frame clones only, not all of them. The sample includes about 100,000 clones, about 80% of them seen just once. What was sequenced was peripheral blood. The receptors shown here come from a man between 65 and 85 years old with acute or convalescent COVID-19.

The rearrangement joins TRBV19 to TRBJ1-1; the match to TRBD1 covers 9 bases. V dropped 5 bases and J dropped 1; count of bases not matched to a gene: 5. Germline values: CDR1 LNHDA, CDR2 SQIVND (reference sequence). The CDR3 loop spans 15 amino acids. CDR3 coding DNA: TGTGCCAGTAGTGCCCGACAGGGGGGGAACACTGAAGCTTTCTTT. It yields the protein CASSARQGGNTEAFF.

The rearrangement uses TRBV12-3 or TRBV12-4 and TRBJ2-7, with TRBD2 as a possible D gene (6 bases). The CDR3 totals 12 residues. V gave up 3 bases and J gave up 5 bases, with 8 bases separating them. The CDR3 reads CASSLRGDEQYF. The CDR3 DNA is TGTGCCAGCAGTTTGCGGGGCGACGAGCAGTACTTC.

V is TRBV5-6 and J is TRBJ1-2; D ambiguous. The CDR3 sequence is 11 residues long. The germline V and J ends were trimmed by 5 bases and 8 bases, with 10 bases remaining between them. Germline CDR1 reads SGHDT; CDR2 reads YYEEEE. In DNA, the CDR3 is TGTGCCAGCAGAGGACTGGAGGGCTACACCTTC. This gives the protein CASRGLEGYTF.

The rearrangement joins TRBV10-3 to TRBJ1-5; possibly TRBD1 for D (5 bases). The CDR3 has 14 residues. CDR1 and CDR2 from the germline V gene are ENHRY and SYGVKD. V was pared by 6 bases and J by 7 bases, with 16 bases between. This CDR3 reads CAISPTRKGQPQHF. In nucleotides, the CDR3 is TGTGCCATCAGCCCTACGCGGAAGGGGCAGCCCCAGCATTTT.

The chain employs TRBV28 and TRBJ2-1; TRBD2 aligns across 8 bases. Germline lookup yields CDR1 MDHEN and CDR2 SYDVKM. The ends lost 3 bases at V and 7 bases at J; junction bases unmatched: 11. The CDR3 extends over 16 amino acids. CDR3: CASSLSAGGRLNEQFF. Here the CDR3 DNA reads TGTGCCAGCAGTTTGTCTGCGGGGGGCAGGCTAAATGAGCAGTTCTTC.

In nucleotides, the CDR3 is TGTGCCAGCAGCCAAAACAGGGGTTCCAATCAGCCCCAGCATTTT. It translates to CASSQNRGSNQPQHF. The chain has TRBV6-5 and TRBJ1-5; TRBD1 aligns across 7 bases. V lost 6 bases to trimming and J lost 3 bases; unmatched junction nucleotides: 8. The germline CDR1 and CDR2 sequences are MNHEY and SVGAGI. This CDR3 is built from 15 residues.

V gene TRBV5-1 combines with J gene TRBJ2-1; 7 positions match TRBD1. V lost 4 bases and J lost 10; bases outside the gene matches: 8. This CDR3 is built from 13 residues. CDR1 is SGHRS and CDR2 is YFSETQ in the germline V gene. The CDR3 protein is CASSTGQTGEQFF. In DNA form, the CDR3 reads TGCGCCAGCAGCACGGGACAGACTGGGGAGCAGTTCTTC. The whole variable domain, remainder taken from reference TRBV5-1 and TRBJ2-1, is KAGVTQTPRYLIKTRGQQVTLSCSPISGHRSVSWYQQTPGQGLQFLFEYFSETQRNKGNFPGRFSGRQFSNSRSEMNVSTLELGDSALYLCASSTGQTGEQFFGPGTRLTVL.

This chain connects TRBV9 to TRBJ1-5; 7 bases are shared with TRBD1. From germline, CDR1 is SGDLS and CDR2 YYNGEE. CDR3 length: 16 residues. V lost 3 bases and J lost 2; bases outside the gene matches: 8. The CDR3 region is CASSARPTGGNQPQHF. The DNA for the CDR3 is TGTGCCAGCAGCGCCAGACCCACAGGGGGCAATCAGCCCCAGCATTTT.

Comments on this clone: The junction shows a germline mismatch at one end, possibly a read error. The V and J genes are TRBV7-7 and TRBJ2-5; D is possibly TRBD1 (5 bases). Per germline, CDR1 SSHAT and CDR2 FNYEAQ (reference sequence). This CDR3 comprises 13 residues. This CDR3 is CASSFSGAETQYF. CDR3 sequence (DNA): TGTGCTAGCAGCTTTAGTGGGGCAGAGACCCAGTACTTC.

This chain joins TRBV9 and TRBJ2-3, with 10 bases that match TRBD2. In germline, CDR1 is SGDLS, CDR2 YYNGEE. The CDR3 contains 16 residues. With V trimmed by 0 bases and J by 6 bases, 7 bases remained unmatched. Here the CDR3 DNA reads TGTGCCAGCAGCGTAGGAGCTAGCGGGGGATGGGATACGCAGTATTTT. This encodes CASSVGASGGWDTQYF.

This clone turned up a few times. This CDR3 reads CASSSDRANYGYTF. The CDR3 nucleotides read TGTGCCAGTAGTTCTGACAGGGCTAACTATGGCTACACCTTC. The chain carries TRBV19 and TRBJ1-2; 7 positions agree with TRBD1. The CDR3 extends over 14 amino acids. V shed 5 bases and J 0 bases; nucleotides not matched to a gene: 3. Germline V gene sequence: CDR1 LNHDA, CDR2 SQIVND (reference sequence).

This clone was seen many times. J is TRBJ1-3 and V is TRBV3-1 (or the pseudogene TRBV3-2); 7 bases map to TRBD1. Germline V gene sequence: CDR1 LGHDT, CDR2 YNNKEL (reference sequence). The J segment lost 2 bases and the V segment lost 2 bases, leaving 3 bases of the junction unmatched. The CDR3 sequence is 15 residues long. The CDR3 loop is CASSQNTGAGNTIYF. The CDR3 DNA reads as TGTGCCAGCAGCCAAAACACAGGGGCTGGAAACACCATATATTTT.

This clone was seen a single time. This chain joins TRBV27 and TRBJ2-2, with D perhaps matching TRBD2 (6 bases). This CDR3 contains 16 residues. The V gene's germline CDR1 is MNHEY and CDR2 SMNVEV (reference sequence). The V gene lost 4 bases and the J gene lost 7 bases, with 19 bases spanning the gap. The CDR3 sequence: CASSSRPGGIGGELFF. In DNA form, the CDR3 reads TGTGCCAGCAGTTCCCGTCCCGGGGGAATCGGCGGGGAGCTGTTTTTT.

This clone was seen only once. The CDR3 here is CASSPTSEGGELFF. DNA for the CDR3: TGTGCCAGCAGCCCCACTAGCGAGGGGGGGGAGCTGTTTTTT. V and J are TRBV11-2 and TRBJ2-2, with TRBD2 identical over 7 bases. The CDR3 totals 14 residues. Germline trimming cut 5 bases from V and 8 bases from J; bases unmatched to any gene: 8. From germline, CDR1 is SGHAT and CDR2 FQNNGV.

The chain recombines TRBV10-3 with TRBJ1-1; D remains unclear. The V gene lost 7 bases and the J gene lost 5 bases, with 8 bases spanning the gap. Germline assignment: CDR1 ENHRY and CDR2 SYGVKD. The CDR3 runs 11 residues. CDR3 DNA sequence: TGTGCCATCAAAGGAGAAACTGAAGCTTTCTTT. Its protein product is CAIKGETEAFF.

The chain carries TRBV6-5 and TRBJ1-1; D gene unclear. Between the trimmed V and J ends, which lost 2 bases and 4 bases, there was a span of 14 bases. Looked up from germline, CDR1 is MNHEY and CDR2 is SVGAGI. This CDR3 is built from 15 residues. Here the CDR3 reads CASSYPEKPFTEAFF. The CDR3 nucleotides read TGTGCCAGCAGTTACCCGGAGAAGCCATTCACTGAAGCTTTCTTT.

The V and J genes are TRBV24-1 and TRBJ2-2; the D gene is possibly TRBD1 (5 bases). The CDR3 is 15 amino acids. The V and J ends lost 4 bases and 1 base respectively, with 9 bases between them. The V gene's germline CDR1 is KGHDR and CDR2 SFDVKD. CDR3: CATSESRGNTGELFF. CDR3 DNA sequence: TGTGCCACCAGTGAAAGTAGGGGGAACACCGGGGAGCTGTTTTTT.

V is TRBV27 and J is TRBJ2-2; 10 bases agree with TRBD2. J was trimmed by 8 bases and V by 7 bases; bases with no gene match: 16. In germline, CDR1 is MNHEY, CDR2 SMNVEV (reference sequence). This CDR3 is built from 17 residues. CDR3: CASIPTSGAPITGELFF. For the CDR3, the DNA is TGTGCCAGCATACCCACTAGCGGGGCCCCTATAACGGGGGAGCTGTTTTTT.

The table lists this clone with a count of one. J is TRBJ1-2 and V is TRBV7-2, with 10 bases lining up with TRBD1. CDR1 is SGHTA and CDR2 is FQGNSA in the germline V gene. Unmatched junction bases numbered 5, after V lost 3 bases and J lost 7 bases. The CDR3 has 14 residues. The DNA for the CDR3 is TGTGCCAGCAGCTTTGACAGGGGGCAGGGTGGCTACACCTTC. Its protein is CASSFDRGQGGYTF.

V usage is TRBV7-8 and J usage is TRBJ2-2; tentative D call: TRBD1 (6 bases). This CDR3 is 16 amino acids long. Trimming took 0 bases from V and 6 from J, leaving 14 bases between them. Per germline, CDR1 SGHVS and CDR2 FQNEAQ. The chain's CDR3 is CASSLAYRVEAGELFF. The CDR3, as DNA: TGTGCCAGCAGCTTAGCCTACAGGGTTGAAGCCGGGGAGCTGTTTTTT.

The rearrangement uses TRBV20-1 and TRBJ2-3, with D maybe TRBD2 (5 bases). The V gene lost 3 bases and the J gene lost 0 bases, with 13 bases spanning the gap. The CDR3 has 15 residues. CDR1 is DFQATT and CDR2 is SNEGSKA in the germline V gene (reference sequence). The CDR3 spells CSASNFGVSTDTQYF. CDR3 sequence (DNA): TGCAGTGCTAGTAATTTCGGGGTTAGCACAGATACGCAGTATTTT.

This rearrangement joins TRBV9 to TRBJ1-2; 8 bases map to TRBD1. This CDR3 has 14 residues. V shed 0 bases and J 7 bases; nucleotides not matched to a gene: 5. CDR1 SGDLS and CDR2 YYNGEE come from the germline V gene. The CDR3 DNA reads TGTGCCAGCAGCGTAGGGACAGGGAGCGGTGGCTACACCTTC. Translating it yields CASSVGTGSGGYTF.

The chain combines TRBV6-6 with TRBJ1-2; D unclear. The CDR3 covers 12 residues. Germline V gene lookup returns CDR1 MNHNY and CDR2 SVGAGI (reference sequence). Trimming took 7 bases from V and 2 from J, leaving 8 bases between them. The CDR3 DNA reads as TGTGCCAGCACCCCCGGGAACTATGGCTACACCTTC. Its translation is CASTPGNYGYTF.

This chain joins TRBV5-1 and TRBJ2-7; 9 nucleotides line up with TRBD1. The ends lost 0 bases at V and 0 bases at J; junction bases unmatched: 7. Germline V lookup: CDR1 SGHRS, CDR2 YFSETQ. This CDR3 region has 17 residues. CDR3 in amino acids: CASSLAGTGYGSYEQYF. The DNA of the CDR3 is TGCGCCAGCAGCTTGGCAGGGACAGGGTATGGCTCCTACGAGCAGTACTTC. Based on the CDR3 plus reference TRBV5-1 and TRBJ2-7, the full variable domain is KAGVTQTPRYLIKTRGQQVTLSCSPISGHRSVSWYQQTPGQGLQFLFEYFSETQRNKGNFPGRFSGRQFSNSRSEMNVSTLELGDSALYLCASSLAGTGYGSYEQYFGPGTRLTVT.